This entry concerns a single T cell receptor beta chain. The target antigen is unknown. This sample stems from a study of T cell repertoires and HLA-DP antigens. Study results and limitations: Average cumulative frequency of previously undetected clones was 35% to 40% against one allele and roughly 47% against the other.

The length of the CDR3 is 16 residues. Trimming pared 2 bases from V and 5 bases from J, leaving 19 bases between. CDR1 and CDR2 (germline): SGHNT, YYREEE (reference sequence). Pre-culture CD4+ samples were sequenced deeply, targeting approximately 200,000 T cell genomes. Generated by immunoSEQ multiplex PCR, the TCRdb table keeps only in-frame clones and is missing some. Altogether approximately 89,000 clones are present, approximately 86% being singletons, with the ten largest covering about 1.7%. This TCR was sampled from a man in his fifties in good health and CMV-seronegative. Sequencing was done on a sample of CD4+ T cells from PBMCs. The rearrangement joins TRBV5-4 to TRBJ1-1, with D perhaps TRBD1 (6 bases). CDR3 residues: CASSLGGLDRETEAFF. Written as DNA, the CDR3 is TGTGCCAGCAGCTTAGGGGGGCTGGATCGTGAAACTGAAGCTTTCTTT.